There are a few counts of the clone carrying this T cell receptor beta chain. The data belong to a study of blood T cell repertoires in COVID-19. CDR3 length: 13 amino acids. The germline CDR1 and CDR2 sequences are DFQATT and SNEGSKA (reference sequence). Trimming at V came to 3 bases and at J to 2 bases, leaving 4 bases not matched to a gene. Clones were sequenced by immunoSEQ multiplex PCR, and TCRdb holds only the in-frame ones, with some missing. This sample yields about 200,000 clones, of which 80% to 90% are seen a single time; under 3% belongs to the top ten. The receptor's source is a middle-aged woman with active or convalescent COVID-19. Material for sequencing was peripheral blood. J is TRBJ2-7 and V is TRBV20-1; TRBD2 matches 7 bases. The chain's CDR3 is CSASSGLTYEQYF. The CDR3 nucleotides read TGCAGTGCTAGTAGCGGGCTCACCTACGAGCAGTACTTC.